This entry is about one T cell receptor (beta chain). This clone came up a few times. Its target antigen remains unknown. No per-base quality is available; no much larger clone lies one base away. The collaborating institutions used their own protocols to collect whole blood in K2EDTA tubes. Collaborator samples were shipped for TCRbeta analysis as frozen whole blood, isolated PBMCs, or DNA extracted from either sample type. This sample was included in a study of blood T cell repertoires in COVID-19 (TCRdb year 2020). Regarding the research as a whole: The collaborator samples originated in the United States, Italy and Spain and spanned the acute and convalescent phases of COVID-19. Where available, HLA class I and class II types were obtained from metadata supplied by the sample provider rather than from assay-based typing. A freely available public database, intended as a resource for researchers studying the immune response to SARS-CoV-2, is where the repertoires were released. Subjects who had been exposed to COVID-19, were actively infected with it, or had recovered from it provided the deeply sampled blood TCRbeta repertoires that made up the dataset. The material from the prospective study consisted of cDNA or gDNA derived from T cells, B-cell-depleted T cells, or PBMCs. Sample metadata almost always included a de-identified subject ID, COVID-19 status, age in years and sex. The samples were drawn from two sources: the first 160 participants of the ongoing ImmuneRACE study, and 950 to 1,500 subjects contributed by 6 global collaborators. What the research found in general, with its limitations: The quantity of clinical and demographic metadata differed by source and by participant and was supplied without curation.

TCRbeta CDR3 regions were amplified from genomic DNA using the immunoSEQ Assay, a bias-controlled multiplex PCR. In the authors' own workflow: Within the assay, amplification of reference gene primers was used to estimate how many nucleated cells each sample contained. To quantify the absolute abundance of each unique TCRbeta CDR3 rearrangement, sequence reads were collapsed and filtered. Productive Simpson clonality was computed per sample as the square root of Simpson's diversity index over productive rearrangements. What TCRdb holds here is the immuneACCESS table cut down to in-frame rearrangements. Part of the clones is not present; checked against another copy, under half of the missing clones reflect an unresolved V gene, and the others are unexplained. The V and J calls and clone size are taken from that table; D and trimming were inferred from the DNA. In this sample the table shows 200,000 to 250,000 clones, 80% of which occur a single time. The top ten hold around 7.3% of the sample.

The clonotype originates from a woman in her seventies with acute or convalescent COVID-19. Material for sequencing was peripheral blood.

The DNA sequence reads TGTGCCATCAGTGGGACGGGAGTTGGGTACGAGCAGTACTTC. The encoded protein is CAISGTGVGYEQYF. This chain joins TRBV10-3 to TRBJ2-7; a tentative D match to TRBD2 spans 6 bases. The CDR3 contains 14 residues, cysteine and phenylalanine counted. The CDR3 DNA has 42 bases and is translated from base 1. V is clipped by 4 bases and J by 4 bases, and the sequence between their germline boundaries is 14 bases long. Sequences ENHRY (CDR1) and SYGVKD (CDR2) are obtained from the germline V gene.